This TCR beta chain is from a study of cytomegalovirus exposure and HLA in healthy donors. The study ran its PCR with 60 Vbeta and 13 Jbeta primers. Generated by immunoSEQ multiplex PCR, the TCRdb table keeps only in-frame clones and is missing some. The sample consists of over 80,000 clones, under 85% of them appearing once. Study findings and constraints: In vitro checks showed that a few CMV-associated chains really do target CMV antigens. In an earlier analysis, in about 530 donors, most V segments appeared productive either ~87% or ~30% of the time.

About this clone itself: Its target is not known.

The TCR sequence derives from a female donor in good health and CMV-seropositive. The sequenced sample consisted of PBMCs.

This CDR3 reads CASSLPRDMTYEQYF. The DNA for the CDR3 is TGTGCCAGCAGTCTCCCACGAGATATGACCTACGAGCAGTACTTC. The chain employs TRBV28 and TRBJ2-7; D is unresolved. CDR1 and CDR2 from the germline V gene are MDHEN and SYDVKM. Between the trimmed V and J ends, which lost 5 bases and 2 bases, there was a span of 16 bases. CDR3 length equals 15 residues.